The sequence of this T cell receptor beta chain was determined in a study of blood T cells in healthy people across ages (dated by TCRdb to the mid-2010s). About the full investigation: Template switching captured roughly one uniquely barcoded TCR beta cDNA molecule per two T cells in model experiments. Using deep sequencing normalized with unique cDNA molecular identifiers, the study measured how TCR beta repertoire diversity changes with age. Donors were grouped into four age groups: young (average approximately 15 years), middle-aged (roughly 38), aged (62) and long-lived (around 80). Donors of different ages were randomly distributed across sequencing lanes to avoid experimental bias. For two donors (one aged 18 to 29 and one aged 80 or older), the study analyzed two additional independent replicas of 1 million unique cDNA reads from the same blood draw. The study at large found these results: A strong correlation was found between observed TCR beta diversity and the percentage of naive T cells measured by flow cytometry. Total diversity estimates from one million sequenced T cells were considered lower bounds and underestimates. Conclusive comparison of naive and antigen-experienced compartments was prevented by the profiling of bulk unsorted PBMCs. Compared with the aged group, the long-lived group had more naive CD4+ T cells, fewer expanded clones and increased TCR diversity, a pattern suggesting age selection. Observed TCR beta diversity per million T cells fell roughly linearly with age, and a significant reduction was already apparent by age approximately 41. Donor CMV infection status was unknown, potentially confounding age-related changes in expanded clonotypes.

Note on this clonotype: What antigen it recognizes has not been identified. No quality values exist for individual bases; no much larger clone is one base distant.

Taken from the germline V gene, the CDR1 and CDR2 loops are ENHRY and SYGVKD. The V end gives up 9 bases and the J end 2 bases, leaving 2 bases in the junction not matched to a gene. From its cysteine to its phenylalanine, the CDR3 spans 15 amino acids. This entry keeps only the CDR3 DNA: 45 bases, framed from base 1. The roughly 39 donors, aged about 6 to 100 years, were systemically healthy Caucasian individuals from Russia. Ten milliliters of peripheral blood were collected from each donor into EDTA-treated Vacutainer tubes. PBMCs were isolated by Ficoll-Paque density-gradient centrifugation, with at least 6.5 million obtained per sample. Trizol reagent was used to extract total RNA from PBMCs, with at least 5 micrograms per sample. Naive CD45RAhigh/CD27high T cell percentages were measured by flow cytometry on a PBMC aliquot from every donor. Libraries were prepared through 5' RACE. The reads were generated on an Illumina HiSeq 2500. A second about 7 to 12 cycle PCR used a sample-barcoded 5' primer and a J-beta primer mix. Each TCR beta cDNA molecule received a unique molecular identifier from a template-switch 5' adaptor carrying 12 random nucleotides. Each sample yielded at least 3 million CDR3-containing paired-end reads. First-strand cDNA synthesis was performed from all RNA using the Mint cDNA synthesis kit, with priming by a TRBC-specific oligonucleotide. Following uracil-DNA glycosylase treatment, all cDNA underwent a first 18-cycle PCR with the universal primers M1SS and BC2_uni_R. From the authors' description of their analysis: For normalization, 1 million high-quality reads, each with a distinct molecular identifier, were randomly selected from each sample. Reads sharing molecular identifiers were discarded rather than binned into consensus sequences. MiTCR, run with a Q25 quality threshold and the strictest error-elimination algorithm, handled CDR3 identification, clonotype clustering and error correction. A nonparametric unseen species model with Euler transformation was used to estimate lower-bound total TCR beta diversity. TCRdb reworked the public reads: Q25 trimming with fastp, MiXCR clone assembly, productive beta chains retained. Each entry merges the rows of one CDR3 protein and shows their most common DNA and genes. The V and J calls were determined by TCRdb, not by the authors. The sample has 1.2 million to 1.5 million distinct CDR3 sequences on record, around 59% of them singletons. The ten largest clones take up roughly 7% of the sample.

The V and J segments used are TRBV10-3 and TRBJ2-2, with 14 bases aligning to TRBD2. The material sequenced was blood. The clonotype originates from a man between 18 and 29 years old in good health. The CDR3 has the sequence CAIGTSGSNTGELFF. The DNA sequence is as follows: TGTGCCATTGGGACTAGCGGGAGTAACACCGGGGAGCTGTTTTTT.